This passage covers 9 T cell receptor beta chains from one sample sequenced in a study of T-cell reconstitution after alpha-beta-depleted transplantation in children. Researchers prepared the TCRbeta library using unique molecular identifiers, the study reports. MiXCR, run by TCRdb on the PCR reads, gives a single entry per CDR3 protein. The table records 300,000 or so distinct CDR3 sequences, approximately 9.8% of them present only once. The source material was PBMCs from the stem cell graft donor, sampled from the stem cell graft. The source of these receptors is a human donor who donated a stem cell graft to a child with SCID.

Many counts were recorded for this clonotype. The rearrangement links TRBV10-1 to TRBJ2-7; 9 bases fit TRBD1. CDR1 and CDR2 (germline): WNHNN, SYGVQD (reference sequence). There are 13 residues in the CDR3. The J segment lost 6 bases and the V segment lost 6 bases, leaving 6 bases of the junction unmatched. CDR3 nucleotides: TGCGCCAGCAGCCTGGGACAGGGAGGCGAGCAGTACTTC. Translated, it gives CASSLGQGGEQYF.

As DNA, the CDR3 is TGTGCCAGCAGTTATAGGAGTGGGGAGAACACTGAAGCTTTCTTT. It encodes CASSYRSGENTEAFF. V gene TRBV7-6 combines with J gene TRBJ1-1; D gene uncertain. CDR1 and CDR2 from the germline V gene are SGHVS and FNYEAQ. V lost 6 bases and J 1 base, leaving 15 bases between the germline ends. CDR3 length: 15 residues.

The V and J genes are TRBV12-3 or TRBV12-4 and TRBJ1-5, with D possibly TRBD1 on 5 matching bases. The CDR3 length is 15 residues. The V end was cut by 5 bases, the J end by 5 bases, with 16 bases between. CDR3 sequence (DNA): TGTGCCAGCAGTCGAGACAGCGGAGCGGATCAGCCCCAGCATTTT. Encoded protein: CASSRDSGADQPQHF.

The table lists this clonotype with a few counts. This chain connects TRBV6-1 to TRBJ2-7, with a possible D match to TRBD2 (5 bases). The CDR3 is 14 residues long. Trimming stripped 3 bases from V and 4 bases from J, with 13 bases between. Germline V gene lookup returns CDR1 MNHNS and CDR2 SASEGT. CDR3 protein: CASSEIGEWYEQYF. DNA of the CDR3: TGTGCCAGCAGTGAGATTGGGGAGTGGTACGAGCAGTACTTC.

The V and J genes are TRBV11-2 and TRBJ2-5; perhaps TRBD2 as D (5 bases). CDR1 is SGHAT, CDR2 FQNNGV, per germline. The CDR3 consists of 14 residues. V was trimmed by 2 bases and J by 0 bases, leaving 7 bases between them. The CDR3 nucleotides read TGTGCCAGCAGCTTATCGGACTACCAAGAGACCCAGTACTTC. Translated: CASSLSDYQETQYF.

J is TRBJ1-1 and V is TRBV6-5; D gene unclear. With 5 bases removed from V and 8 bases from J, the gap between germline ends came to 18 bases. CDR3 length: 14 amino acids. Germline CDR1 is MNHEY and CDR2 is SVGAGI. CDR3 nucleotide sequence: TGTGCCAGCAGTAGGCTTCGGTCCCTTGCGGAAGCTTTCTTT. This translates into CASSRLRSLAEAFF.

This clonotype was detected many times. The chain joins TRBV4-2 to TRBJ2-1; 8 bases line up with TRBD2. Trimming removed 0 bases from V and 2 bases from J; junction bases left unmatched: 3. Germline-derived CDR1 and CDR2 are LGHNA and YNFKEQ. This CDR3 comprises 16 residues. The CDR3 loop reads CASSQDLAGTYNEQFF. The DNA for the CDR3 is TGTGCCAGCAGCCAAGATCTAGCGGGTACCTACAATGAGCAGTTCTTC.

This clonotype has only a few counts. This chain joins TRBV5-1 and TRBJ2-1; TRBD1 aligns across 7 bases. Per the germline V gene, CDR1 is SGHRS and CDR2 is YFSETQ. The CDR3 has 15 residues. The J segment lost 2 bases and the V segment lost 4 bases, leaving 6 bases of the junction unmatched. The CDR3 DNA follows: TGCGCCAGCAGCCAAACAGGGGTCGCCTACAATGAGCAGTTCTTC. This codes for CASSQTGVAYNEQFF.

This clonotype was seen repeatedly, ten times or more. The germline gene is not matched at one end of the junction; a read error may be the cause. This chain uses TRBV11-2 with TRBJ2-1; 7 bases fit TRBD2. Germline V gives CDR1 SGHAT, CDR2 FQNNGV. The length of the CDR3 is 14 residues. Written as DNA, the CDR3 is TGTGCCAGCAGCTTTTCCGATCGGGGGGTTGAGCGGTTCTTC. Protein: CASSFSDRGVERFF.